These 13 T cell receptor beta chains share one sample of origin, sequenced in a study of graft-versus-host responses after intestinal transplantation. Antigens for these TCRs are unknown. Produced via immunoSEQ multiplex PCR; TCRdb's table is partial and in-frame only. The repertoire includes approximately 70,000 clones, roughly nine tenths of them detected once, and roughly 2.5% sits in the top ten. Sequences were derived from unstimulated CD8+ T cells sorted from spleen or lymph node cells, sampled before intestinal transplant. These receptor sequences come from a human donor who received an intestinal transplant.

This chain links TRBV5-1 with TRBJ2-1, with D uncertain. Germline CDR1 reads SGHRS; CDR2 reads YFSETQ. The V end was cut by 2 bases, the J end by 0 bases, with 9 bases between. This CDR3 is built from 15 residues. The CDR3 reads CASSLSYSSYNEQFF. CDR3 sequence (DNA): TGCGCCAGCAGCTTATCGTACAGCTCCTACAATGAGCAGTTCTTC.

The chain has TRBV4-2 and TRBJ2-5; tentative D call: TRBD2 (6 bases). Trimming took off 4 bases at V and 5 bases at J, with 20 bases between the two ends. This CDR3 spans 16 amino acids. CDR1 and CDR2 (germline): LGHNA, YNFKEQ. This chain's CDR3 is CASSPTRRGEGETQYF. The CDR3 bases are TGTGCCAGCAGCCCCACAAGGAGGGGAGAGGGTGAGACCCAGTACTTC.

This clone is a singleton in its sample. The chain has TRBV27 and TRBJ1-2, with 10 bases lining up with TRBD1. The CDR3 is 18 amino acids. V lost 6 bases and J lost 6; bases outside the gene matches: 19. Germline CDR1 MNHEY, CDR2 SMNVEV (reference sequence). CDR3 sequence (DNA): TGTGCCAGCAGACCCGCTGGGACAGGGGTGCCCCCCGGGGATGGCTACACCTTC. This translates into CASRPAGTGVPPGDGYTF.

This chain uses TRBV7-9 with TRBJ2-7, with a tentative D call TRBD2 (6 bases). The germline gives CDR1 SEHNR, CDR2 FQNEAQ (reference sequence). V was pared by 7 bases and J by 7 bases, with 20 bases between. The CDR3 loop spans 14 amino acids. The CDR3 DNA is TGTGCCAGCAATAAAGGACGGGGGACGGGGGAGCAGTACTTC. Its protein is CASNKGRGTGEQYF.

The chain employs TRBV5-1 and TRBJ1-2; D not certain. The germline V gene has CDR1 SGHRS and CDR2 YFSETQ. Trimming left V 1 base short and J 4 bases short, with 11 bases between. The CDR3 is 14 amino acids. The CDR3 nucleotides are TGCGCCAGCAGCTTGCTAGGCACCCCCTATGGCTACACCTTC. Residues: CASSLLGTPYGYTF.

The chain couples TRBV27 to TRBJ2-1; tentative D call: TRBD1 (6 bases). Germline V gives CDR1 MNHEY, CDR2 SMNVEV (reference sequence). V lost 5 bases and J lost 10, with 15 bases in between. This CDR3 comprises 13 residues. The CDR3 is CASSLTGFNEQFF. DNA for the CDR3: TGTGCCAGCAGTCTCACAGGGTTTAACGAGCAGTTCTTC.

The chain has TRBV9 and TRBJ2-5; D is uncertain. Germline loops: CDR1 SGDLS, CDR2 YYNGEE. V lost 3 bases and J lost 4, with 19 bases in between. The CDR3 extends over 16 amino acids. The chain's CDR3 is CASSEKSGPRGETQYF. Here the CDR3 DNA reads TGTGCCAGCAGCGAAAAATCGGGTCCCAGAGGAGAGACCCAGTACTTC.

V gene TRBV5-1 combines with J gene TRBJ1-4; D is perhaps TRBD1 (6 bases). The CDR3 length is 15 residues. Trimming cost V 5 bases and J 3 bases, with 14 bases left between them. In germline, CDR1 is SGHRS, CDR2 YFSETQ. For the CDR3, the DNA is TGCGCCAGCAGAGGCGCTCAGGGGCCTAATGAAAAACTGTTTTTT. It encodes CASRGAQGPNEKLFF.

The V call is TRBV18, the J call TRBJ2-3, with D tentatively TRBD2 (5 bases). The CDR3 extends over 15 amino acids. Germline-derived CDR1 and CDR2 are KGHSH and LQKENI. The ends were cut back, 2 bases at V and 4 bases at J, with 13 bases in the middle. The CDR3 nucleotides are TGTGCCAGCTCACCAGAGGGCCCCGCGGCAGATACGCAGTATTTT. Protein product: CASSPEGPAADTQYF.

The CDR3, as DNA: TGTGCCAGCTCTACAGGGACTGGGGCCAACGTCCTGACTTTC. Its protein product is CASSTGTGANVLTF. V gene TRBV9 combines with J gene TRBJ2-6; D is perhaps TRBD1 (6 bases). CDR1 is SGDLS and CDR2 is YYNGEE in the germline V gene. V was pared by 7 bases and J by 2 bases, with 10 bases between. CDR3 length: 14 residues.

The CDR3 is CASSRGVGVSYEQYF. The DNA for the CDR3 is TGTGCCAGCAGTCGGGGGGTGGGAGTCTCCTACGAGCAGTACTTC. This chain connects TRBV28 to TRBJ2-7, with TRBD2 matching over 7 bases. Germline loops: CDR1 MDHEN, CDR2 SYDVKM. CDR3 length: 15 residues. Trimming took 5 bases from V and 0 from J; bases not matched to a gene: 7.

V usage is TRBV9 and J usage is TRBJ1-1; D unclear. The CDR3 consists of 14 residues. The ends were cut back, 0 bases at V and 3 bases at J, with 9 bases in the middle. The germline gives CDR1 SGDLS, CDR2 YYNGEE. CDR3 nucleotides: TGTGCCAGCAGCGTAGGGCAGGAATACACTGAAGCTTTCTTT. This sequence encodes CASSVGQEYTEAFF.

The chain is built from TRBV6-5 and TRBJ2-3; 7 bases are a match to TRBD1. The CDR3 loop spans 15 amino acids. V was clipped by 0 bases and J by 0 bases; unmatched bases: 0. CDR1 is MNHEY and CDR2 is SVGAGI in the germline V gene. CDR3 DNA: TGTGCCAGCAGTTACTCGGACAGGAGCACAGATACGCAGTATTTT. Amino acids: CASSYSDRSTDTQYF.